This TCR beta chain was observed in a study of tumor-infiltrating lymphocytes in primary liver carcinoma. Study-wide context: Resecting the tumor surgically was how the patients' primary liver carcinoma was treated. Findings and caveats of the study: Samples, which were bulk and unsorted, did not allow CD4+ and CD8+ repertoires to be compared. Blood's top-250-clone fraction was significantly lower than that of tumors (p = 0.039).

About this clonotype itself: Antigen unknown.

Germline DNA was extracted too, while blood RNA derived from unsorted whole blood. Researchers reported drawing around 3.6 milliliters of peripheral blood before surgery. This CDR3 comprises 12 residues. Trimming removed 5 bases at V and 5 bases at J, with 8 bases between. Germline V gene data show CDR1 as LGHNT and CDR2 as FRNRAP. cDNA specific to TCR beta was made from roughly 500 ng of total RNA, with a constant-region primer employed for priming. TCR beta libraries came from three nested multiplex PCR rounds using slightly modified ARM-PCR. TRBV1-TRBV30 forward primers and a C-beta reverse primer were used in the first two PCR rounds, which each ran for approximately 11 cycles. TCRdb re-derived calls from the multiplex PCR reads in MiXCR, one entry per CDR3 protein. This table holds 330,000 or so distinct CDR3 sequences, around three fifths found once.

The sequence was obtained from a man between 35 and 55 years old with primary liver carcinoma and hepatitis B virus infection. The chain employs TRBV12-5 and TRBJ2-3; D is perhaps TRBD1 (5 bases). Sample: peripheral blood. This CDR3 is CASGPRGDTQYF. The CDR3 coding sequence is TGTGCTAGTGGTCCTAGGGGAGATACGCAGTATTTT.